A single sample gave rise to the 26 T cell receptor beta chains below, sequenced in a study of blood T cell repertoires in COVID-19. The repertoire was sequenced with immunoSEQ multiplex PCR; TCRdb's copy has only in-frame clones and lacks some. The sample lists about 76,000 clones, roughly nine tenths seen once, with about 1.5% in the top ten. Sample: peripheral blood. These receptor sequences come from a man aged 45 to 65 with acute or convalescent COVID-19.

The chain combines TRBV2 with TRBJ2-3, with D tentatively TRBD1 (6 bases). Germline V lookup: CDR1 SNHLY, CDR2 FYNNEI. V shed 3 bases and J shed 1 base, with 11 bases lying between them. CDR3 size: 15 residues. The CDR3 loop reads CASSEGALRTDTQYF. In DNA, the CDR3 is TGTGCCAGCAGTGAGGGGGCACTCCGCACAGATACGCAGTATTTT.

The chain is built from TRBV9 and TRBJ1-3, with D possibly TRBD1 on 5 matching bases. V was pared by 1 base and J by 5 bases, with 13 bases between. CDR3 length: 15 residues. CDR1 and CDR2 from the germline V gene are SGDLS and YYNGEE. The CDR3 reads CASSVSVTGRNTIYF. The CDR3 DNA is TGTGCCAGCAGCGTAAGCGTCACAGGTAGAAACACCATATATTTT.

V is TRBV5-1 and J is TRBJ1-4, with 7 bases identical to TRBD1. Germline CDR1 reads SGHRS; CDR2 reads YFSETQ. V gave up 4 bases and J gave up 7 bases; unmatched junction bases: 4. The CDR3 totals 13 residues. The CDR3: CASSLDRAEKLFF. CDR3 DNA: TGCGCCAGCAGCCTCGACAGGGCTGAAAAACTGTTTTTT.

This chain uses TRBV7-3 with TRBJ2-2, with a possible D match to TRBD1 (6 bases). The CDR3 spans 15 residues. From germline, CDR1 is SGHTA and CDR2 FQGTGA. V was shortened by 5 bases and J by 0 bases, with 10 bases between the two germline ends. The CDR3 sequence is CASSPRGSNTGELFF. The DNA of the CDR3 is TGTGCCAGCAGCCCCAGGGGTTCGAACACCGGGGAGCTGTTTTTT.

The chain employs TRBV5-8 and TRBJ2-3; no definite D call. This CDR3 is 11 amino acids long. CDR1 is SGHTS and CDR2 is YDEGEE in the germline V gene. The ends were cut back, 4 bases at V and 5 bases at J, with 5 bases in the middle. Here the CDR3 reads CASSVGDTQYF. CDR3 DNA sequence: TGTGCCAGCAGCGTCGGAGATACGCAGTATTTT.

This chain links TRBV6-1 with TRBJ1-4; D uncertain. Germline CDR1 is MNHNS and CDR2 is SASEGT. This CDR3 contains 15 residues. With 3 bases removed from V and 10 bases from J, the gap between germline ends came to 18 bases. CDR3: CASSDDWVGLGKLFF. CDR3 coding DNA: TGTGCCAGCAGTGATGATTGGGTCGGACTCGGAAAACTGTTTTTT.

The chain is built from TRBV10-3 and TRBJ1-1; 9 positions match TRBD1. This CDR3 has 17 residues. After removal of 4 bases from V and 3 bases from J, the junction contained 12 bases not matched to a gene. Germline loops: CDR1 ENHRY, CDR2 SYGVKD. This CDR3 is CAISALGTGPYYTEAFF. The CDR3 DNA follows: TGTGCCATCAGTGCCCTCGGGACAGGGCCCTATTACACTGAAGCTTTCTTT.

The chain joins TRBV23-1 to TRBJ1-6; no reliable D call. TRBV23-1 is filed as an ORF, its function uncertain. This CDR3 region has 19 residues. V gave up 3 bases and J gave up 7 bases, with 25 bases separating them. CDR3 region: CASSHFLWAAQQSNSPLHF. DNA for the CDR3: TGCGCCAGCAGTCATTTTTTATGGGCCGCCCAACAATCGAATTCACCCCTCCACTTT.

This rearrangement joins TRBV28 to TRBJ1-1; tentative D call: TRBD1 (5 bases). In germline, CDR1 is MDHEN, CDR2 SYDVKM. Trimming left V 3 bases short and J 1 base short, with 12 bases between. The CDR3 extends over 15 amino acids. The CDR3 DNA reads TGTGCCAGCAGTTTCGGAGGGGCGCGGAACACTGAAGCTTTCTTT. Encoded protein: CASSFGGARNTEAFF.

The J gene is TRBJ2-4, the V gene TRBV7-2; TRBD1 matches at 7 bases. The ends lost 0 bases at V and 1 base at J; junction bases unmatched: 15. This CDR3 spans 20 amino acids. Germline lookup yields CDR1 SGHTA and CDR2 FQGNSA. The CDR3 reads CASSLALRGPGPIAKNIQYF. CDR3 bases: TGTGCCAGCAGCTTAGCCCTTAGGGGGCCAGGGCCGATCGCCAAAAACATTCAGTACTTC.

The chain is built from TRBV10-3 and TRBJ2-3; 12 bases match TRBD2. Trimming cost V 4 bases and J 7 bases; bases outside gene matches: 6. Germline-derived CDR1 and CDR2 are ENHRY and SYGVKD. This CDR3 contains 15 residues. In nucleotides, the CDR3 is TGTGCCATCAGTGCGACTAGCGGGAGCTGGAATACGCAGTATTTT. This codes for CAISATSGSWNTQYF.

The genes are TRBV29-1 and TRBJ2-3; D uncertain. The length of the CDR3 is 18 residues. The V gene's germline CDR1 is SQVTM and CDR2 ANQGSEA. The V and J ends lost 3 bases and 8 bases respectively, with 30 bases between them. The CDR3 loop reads CSVESRVIDGGNFGTQYF. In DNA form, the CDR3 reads TGCAGCGTTGAGAGCCGGGTGATCGACGGCGGTAATTTTGGTACGCAGTATTTT.

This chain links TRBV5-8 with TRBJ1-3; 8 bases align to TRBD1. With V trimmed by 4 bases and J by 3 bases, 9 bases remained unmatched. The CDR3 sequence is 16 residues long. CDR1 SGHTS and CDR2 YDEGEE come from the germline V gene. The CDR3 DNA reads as TGTGCCAGCAGCAAAGGACAGGGCAGGATTGGAAACACCATATATTTT. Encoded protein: CASSKGQGRIGNTIYF. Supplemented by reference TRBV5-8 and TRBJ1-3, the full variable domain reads EAGVTQSPTHLIKTRGQQATLRCSPISGHTSVYWYQQALGLGLQFLLWYDEGEERNRGNFPPRFSGRQFPNYSSELNVNALELEDSALYLCASSKGQGRIGNTIYFGEGSWLTVV.

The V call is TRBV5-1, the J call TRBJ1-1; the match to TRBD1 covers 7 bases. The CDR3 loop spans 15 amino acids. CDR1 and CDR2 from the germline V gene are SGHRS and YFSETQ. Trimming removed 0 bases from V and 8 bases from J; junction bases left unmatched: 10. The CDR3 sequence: CASSLAVGLQGEAFF. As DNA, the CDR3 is TGCGCCAGCAGCTTGGCCGTAGGATTACAGGGGGAAGCTTTCTTT.

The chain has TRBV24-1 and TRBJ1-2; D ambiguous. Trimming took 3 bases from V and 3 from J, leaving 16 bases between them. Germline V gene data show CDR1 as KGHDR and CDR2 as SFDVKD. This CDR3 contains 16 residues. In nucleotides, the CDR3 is TGTGCCACCAGTGATCCCCGAGGAGGGAGGGACTATGGCTACACCTTC. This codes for CATSDPRGGRDYGYTF.

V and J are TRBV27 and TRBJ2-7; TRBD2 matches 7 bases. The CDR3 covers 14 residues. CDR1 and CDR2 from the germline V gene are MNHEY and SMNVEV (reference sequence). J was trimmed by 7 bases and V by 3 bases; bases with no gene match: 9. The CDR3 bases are TGTGCCAGCAGTTTCCAGGGACTATCGGGAGAGCAGTACTTC. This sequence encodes CASSFQGLSGEQYF.

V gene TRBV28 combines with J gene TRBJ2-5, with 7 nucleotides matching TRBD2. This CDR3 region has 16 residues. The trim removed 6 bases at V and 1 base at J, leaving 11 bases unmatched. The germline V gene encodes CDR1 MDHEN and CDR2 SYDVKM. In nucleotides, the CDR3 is TGTGCCAGCAGATTTAGGCGGGGACTATCCCAAGAGACCCAGTACTTC. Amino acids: CASRFRRGLSQETQYF.

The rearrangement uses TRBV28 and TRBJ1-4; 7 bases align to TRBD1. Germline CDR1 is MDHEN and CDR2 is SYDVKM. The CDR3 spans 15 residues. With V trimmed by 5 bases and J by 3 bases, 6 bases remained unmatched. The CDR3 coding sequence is TGTGCCAGCAGTACGACAGGGAGTGCTAATGAAAAACTGTTTTTT. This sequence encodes CASSTTGSANEKLFF.

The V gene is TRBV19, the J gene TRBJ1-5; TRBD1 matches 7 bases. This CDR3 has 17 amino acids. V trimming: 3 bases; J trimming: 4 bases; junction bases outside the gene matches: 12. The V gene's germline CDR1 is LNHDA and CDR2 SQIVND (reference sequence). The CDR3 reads CASSMPDFGTENQPQHF. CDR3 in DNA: TGTGCCAGTAGTATGCCCGACTTTGGGACAGAGAATCAGCCCCAGCATTTT.

The CDR3 DNA reads TGTGCCAGCAGGGGAGGTTATAGCAATCAGCCCCAGCATTTT. It translates to CASRGGYSNQPQHF. The chain recombines TRBV2 with TRBJ1-5; D is undetermined. V dropped 6 bases and J dropped 0 bases, with 9 bases sitting between them. CDR1 and CDR2 from the germline V gene are SNHLY and FYNNEI. This CDR3 has 14 amino acids.

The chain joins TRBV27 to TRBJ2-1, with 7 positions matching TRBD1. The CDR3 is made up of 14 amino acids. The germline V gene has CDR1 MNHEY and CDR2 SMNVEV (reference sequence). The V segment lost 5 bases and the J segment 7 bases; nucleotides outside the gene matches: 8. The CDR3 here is CASSVFGTVNEQFF. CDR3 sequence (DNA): TGTGCCAGCAGTGTGTTTGGGACAGTAAATGAGCAGTTCTTC.

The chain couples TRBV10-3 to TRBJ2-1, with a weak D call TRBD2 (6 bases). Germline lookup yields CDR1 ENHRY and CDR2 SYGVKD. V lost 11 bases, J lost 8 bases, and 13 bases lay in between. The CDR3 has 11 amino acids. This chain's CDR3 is CASGDFYEQFF. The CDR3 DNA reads TGTGCCTCCGGGGACTTTTATGAGCAGTTCTTC.

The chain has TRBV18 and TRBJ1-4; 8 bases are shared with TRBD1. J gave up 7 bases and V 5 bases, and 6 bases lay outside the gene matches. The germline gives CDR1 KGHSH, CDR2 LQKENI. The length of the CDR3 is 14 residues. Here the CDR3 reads CASSTGQASEKLFF. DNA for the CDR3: TGTGCCAGCTCAACGGGACAGGCCAGTGAAAAACTGTTTTTT.

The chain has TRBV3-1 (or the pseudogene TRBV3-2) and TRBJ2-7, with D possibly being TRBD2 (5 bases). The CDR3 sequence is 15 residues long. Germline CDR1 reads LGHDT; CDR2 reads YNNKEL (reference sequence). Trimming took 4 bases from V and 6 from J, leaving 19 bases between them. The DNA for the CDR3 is TGTGCCAGCAGCCCAATTTACGTGGGGAGCGGCGAGCAGTACTTC. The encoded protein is CASSPIYVGSGEQYF.

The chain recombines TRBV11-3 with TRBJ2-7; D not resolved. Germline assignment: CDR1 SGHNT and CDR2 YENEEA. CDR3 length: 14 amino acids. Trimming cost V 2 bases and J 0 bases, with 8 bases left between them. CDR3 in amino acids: CASSLSRSSYEQYF. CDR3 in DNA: TGTGCCAGCAGCTTAAGCCGGAGCTCCTACGAGCAGTACTTC.

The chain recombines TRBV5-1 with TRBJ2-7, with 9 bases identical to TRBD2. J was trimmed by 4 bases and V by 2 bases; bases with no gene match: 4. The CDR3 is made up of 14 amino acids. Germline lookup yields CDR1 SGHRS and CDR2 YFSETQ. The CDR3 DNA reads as TGCGCCAGCAGCTTAAACCTAGCGGGATACGAGCAGTACTTC. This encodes CASSLNLAGYEQYF.